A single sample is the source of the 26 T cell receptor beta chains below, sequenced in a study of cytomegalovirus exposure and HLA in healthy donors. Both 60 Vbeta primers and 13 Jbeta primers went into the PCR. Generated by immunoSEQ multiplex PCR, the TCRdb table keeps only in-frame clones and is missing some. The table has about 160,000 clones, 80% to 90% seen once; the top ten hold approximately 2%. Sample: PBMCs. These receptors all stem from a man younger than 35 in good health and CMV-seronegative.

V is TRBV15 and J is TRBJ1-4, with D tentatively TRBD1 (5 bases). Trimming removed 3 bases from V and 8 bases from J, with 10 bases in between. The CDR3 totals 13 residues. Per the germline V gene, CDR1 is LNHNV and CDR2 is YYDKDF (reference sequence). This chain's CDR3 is CATSRGPGEKLFF. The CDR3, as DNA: TGTGCCACCAGCAGGGGGCCCGGGGAAAAACTGTTTTTT.

The CDR3 DNA is TGTGCCAGCAGTTACGGATACAATAGCGCCCGTACACCCTACGAGCAGTACTTC. Translating gives CASSYGYNSARTPYEQYF. The rearrangement uses TRBV25-1 and TRBJ2-7; weak D call: TRBD2 (5 bases). V lost 5 bases to trimming and J lost 2 bases, with 25 bases between them. The CDR3 runs to 18 residues. Germline V gene sequence: CDR1 MGHDK, CDR2 SYGVNS.

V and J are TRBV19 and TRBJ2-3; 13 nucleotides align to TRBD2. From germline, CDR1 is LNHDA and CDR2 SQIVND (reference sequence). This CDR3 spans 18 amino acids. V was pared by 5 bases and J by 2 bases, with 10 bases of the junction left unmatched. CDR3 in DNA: TGTGCCAGTAGTCCCCCACCCGGACTAGCGGGAGCCACAGATACGCAGTATTTT. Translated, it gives CASSPPPGLAGATDTQYF.

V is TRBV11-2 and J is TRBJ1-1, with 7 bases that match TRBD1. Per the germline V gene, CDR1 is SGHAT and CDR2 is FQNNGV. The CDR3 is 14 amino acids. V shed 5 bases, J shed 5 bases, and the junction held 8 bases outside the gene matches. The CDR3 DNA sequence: TGTGCCAGCAGCGCCTCCCGGGGACAGACTGAAGCTTTCTTT. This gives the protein CASSASRGQTEAFF.

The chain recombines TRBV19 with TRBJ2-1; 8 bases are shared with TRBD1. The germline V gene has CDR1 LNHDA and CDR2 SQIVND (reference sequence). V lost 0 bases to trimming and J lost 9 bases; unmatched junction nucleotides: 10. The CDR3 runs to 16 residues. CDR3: CASSIDIQGVWAEQFF. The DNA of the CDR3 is TGTGCCAGTAGTATAGATATACAGGGGGTTTGGGCTGAGCAGTTCTTC. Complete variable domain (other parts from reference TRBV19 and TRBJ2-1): DGGITQSPKYLFRKEGQNVTLSCEQNLNHDAMYWYRQDPGQGLRLIYYSQIVNDFQKGDIAEGYSVSREKKESFPLTVTSAQKNPTAFYLCASSIDIQGVWAEQFFGPGTRLTVL.

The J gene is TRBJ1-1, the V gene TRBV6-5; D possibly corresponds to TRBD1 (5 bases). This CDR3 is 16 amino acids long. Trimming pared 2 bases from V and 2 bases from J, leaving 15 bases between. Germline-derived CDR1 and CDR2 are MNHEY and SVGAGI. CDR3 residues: CASSYLNGRTNTEAFF. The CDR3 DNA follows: TGTGCCAGCAGTTACCTCAATGGACGGACAAACACTGAAGCTTTCTTT.

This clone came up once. In nucleotides, the CDR3 is TGTGCCAGCAGTTTACCTCGGACTAGCGGGGCGCTACATGGGGCCCAGTACTTC. This sequence encodes CASSLPRTSGALHGAQYF. The V gene is TRBV28, the J gene TRBJ2-5, with 12 nucleotides matching TRBD2. J was trimmed by 9 bases and V by 2 bases; bases with no gene match: 16. Germline CDR1 is MDHEN and CDR2 is SYDVKM. The length of the CDR3 is 18 residues.

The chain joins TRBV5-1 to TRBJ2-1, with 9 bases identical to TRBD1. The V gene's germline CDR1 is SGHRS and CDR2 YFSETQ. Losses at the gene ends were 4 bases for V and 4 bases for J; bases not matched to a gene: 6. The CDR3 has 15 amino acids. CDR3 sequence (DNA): TGCGCCAGCAGCAAGGACAGGGGAGGATACAATGAGCAGTTCTTC. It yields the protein CASSKDRGGYNEQFF. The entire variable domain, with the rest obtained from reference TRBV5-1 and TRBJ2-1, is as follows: KAGVTQTPRYLIKTRGQQVTLSCSPISGHRSVSWYQQTPGQGLQFLFEYFSETQRNKGNFPGRFSGRQFSNSRSEMNVSTLELGDSALYLCASSKDRGGYNEQFFGPGTRLTVL.

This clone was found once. The CDR3 loop is CASSLGEGGNQPQHF. CDR3 in DNA: TGTGCCAGCAGCCTCGGGGAGGGGGGGAATCAGCCCCAGCATTTT. V is TRBV9 and J is TRBJ1-5; D is possibly TRBD1 (6 bases). The CDR3 spans 15 residues. Germline values: CDR1 SGDLS, CDR2 YYNGEE. V lost 4 bases and J lost 4, with 15 bases in between.

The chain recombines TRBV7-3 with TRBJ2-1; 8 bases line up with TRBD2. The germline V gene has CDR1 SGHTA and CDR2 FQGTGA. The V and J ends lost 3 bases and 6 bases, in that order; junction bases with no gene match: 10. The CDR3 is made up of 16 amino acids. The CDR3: CASSFLSGLGANEQFF. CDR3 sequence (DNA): TGTGCCAGCAGCTTTCTCTCGGGACTAGGGGCCAATGAGCAGTTCTTC.

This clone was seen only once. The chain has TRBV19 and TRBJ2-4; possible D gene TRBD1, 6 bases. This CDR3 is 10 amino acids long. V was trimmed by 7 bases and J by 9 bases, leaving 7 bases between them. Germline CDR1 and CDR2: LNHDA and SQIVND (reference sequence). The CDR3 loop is CASKGVIQYF. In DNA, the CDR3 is TGTGCCAGTAAGGGGGTCATTCAGTACTTC.

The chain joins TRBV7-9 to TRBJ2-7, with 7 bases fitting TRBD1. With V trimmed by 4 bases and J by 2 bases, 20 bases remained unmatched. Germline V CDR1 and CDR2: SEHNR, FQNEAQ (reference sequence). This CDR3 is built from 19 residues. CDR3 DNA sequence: TGTGCCAGCAGCTCCTCCGACAGGGTTTCTTTCCTTCCCGCCTACGAGCAGTACTTC. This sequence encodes CASSSSDRVSFLPAYEQYF.

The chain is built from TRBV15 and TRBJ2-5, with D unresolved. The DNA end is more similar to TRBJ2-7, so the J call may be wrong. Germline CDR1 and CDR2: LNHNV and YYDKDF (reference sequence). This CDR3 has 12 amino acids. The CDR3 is CATNREPYEQYF. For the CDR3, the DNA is TGTGCCACCAATCGCGAACCCTACGAGCAGTACTTC.

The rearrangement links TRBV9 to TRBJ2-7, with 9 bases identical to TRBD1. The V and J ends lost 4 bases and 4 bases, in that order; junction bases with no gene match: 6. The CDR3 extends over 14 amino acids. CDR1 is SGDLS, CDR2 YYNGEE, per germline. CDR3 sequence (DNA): TGTGCCAGCAGCCCAGGGACAGGGTTTTACGAGCAGTACTTC. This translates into CASSPGTGFYEQYF.

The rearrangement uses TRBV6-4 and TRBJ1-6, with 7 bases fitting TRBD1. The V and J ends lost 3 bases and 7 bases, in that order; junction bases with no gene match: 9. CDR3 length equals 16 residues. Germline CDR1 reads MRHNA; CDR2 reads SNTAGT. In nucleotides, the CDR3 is TGTGCCAGCAGTGAGGGCAGGGAAGGGGGCAATTCACCCCTCCACTTT. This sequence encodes CASSEGREGGNSPLHF.

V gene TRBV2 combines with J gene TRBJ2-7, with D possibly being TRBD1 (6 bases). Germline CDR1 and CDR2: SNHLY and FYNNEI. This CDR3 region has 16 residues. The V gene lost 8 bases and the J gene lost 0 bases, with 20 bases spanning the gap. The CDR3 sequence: CASRPSTGRDSYEQYF. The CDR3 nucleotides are TGTGCCAGCCGGCCTTCGACAGGCCGGGACTCCTACGAGCAGTACTTC.

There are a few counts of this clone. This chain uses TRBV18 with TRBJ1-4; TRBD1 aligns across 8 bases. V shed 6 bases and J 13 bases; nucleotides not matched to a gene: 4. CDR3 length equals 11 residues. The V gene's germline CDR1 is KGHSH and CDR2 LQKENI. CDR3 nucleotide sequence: TGTGCCAGCTCGGCTACAGGGGGACTGTTTTTT. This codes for CASSATGGLFF. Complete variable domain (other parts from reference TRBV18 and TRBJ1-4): NAGVMQNPRHLVRRRGQEARLRCSPMKGHSHVYWYRQLPEEGLKFMVYLQKENIIDESGMPKERFSAEFPKEGPSILRIQQVVRGDSAAYFCASSATGGLFFGSGTQLSVL.

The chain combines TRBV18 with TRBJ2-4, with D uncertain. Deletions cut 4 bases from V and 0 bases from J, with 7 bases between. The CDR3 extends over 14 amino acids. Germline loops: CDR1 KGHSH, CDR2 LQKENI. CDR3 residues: CASSRPLAKNIQYF. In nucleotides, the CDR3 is TGTGCCAGCTCACGTCCACTAGCCAAAAACATTCAGTACTTC. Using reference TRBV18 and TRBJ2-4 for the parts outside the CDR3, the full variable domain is NAGVMQNPRHLVRRRGQEARLRCSPMKGHSHVYWYRQLPEEGLKFMVYLQKENIIDESGMPKERFSAEFPKEGPSILRIQQVVRGDSAAYFCASSRPLAKNIQYFGAGTRLSVL.

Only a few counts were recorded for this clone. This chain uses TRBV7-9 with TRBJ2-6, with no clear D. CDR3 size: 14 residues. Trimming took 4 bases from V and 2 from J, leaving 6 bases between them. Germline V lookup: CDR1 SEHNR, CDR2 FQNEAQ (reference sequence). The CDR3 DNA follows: TGTGCCAGCAGCTCCTATACTGGGGCCAACGTCCTGACTTTC. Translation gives CASSSYTGANVLTF.

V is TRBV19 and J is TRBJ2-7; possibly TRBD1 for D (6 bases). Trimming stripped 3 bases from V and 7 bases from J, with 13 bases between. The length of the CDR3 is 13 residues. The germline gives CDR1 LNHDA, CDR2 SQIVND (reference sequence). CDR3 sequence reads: CASSIASGEEQYF. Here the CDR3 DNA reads TGTGCCAGTAGTATTGCGTCAGGGGAAGAGCAGTACTTC.

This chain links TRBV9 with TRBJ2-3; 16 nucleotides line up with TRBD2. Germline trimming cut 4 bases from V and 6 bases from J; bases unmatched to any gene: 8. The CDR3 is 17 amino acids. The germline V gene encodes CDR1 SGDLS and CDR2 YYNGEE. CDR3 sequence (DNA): TGTGCCAGCAGCCCTGAACGGGGACTAGCGGGAGGGGATACGCAGTATTTT. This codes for CASSPERGLAGGDTQYF.

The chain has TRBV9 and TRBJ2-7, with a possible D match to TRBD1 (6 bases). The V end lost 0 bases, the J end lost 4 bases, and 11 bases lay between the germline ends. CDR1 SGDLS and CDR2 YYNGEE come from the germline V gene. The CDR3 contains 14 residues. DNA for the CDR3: TGTGCCAGCAGCGTAGGACAGGCAATTTACGAGCAGTACTTC. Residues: CASSVGQAIYEQYF.

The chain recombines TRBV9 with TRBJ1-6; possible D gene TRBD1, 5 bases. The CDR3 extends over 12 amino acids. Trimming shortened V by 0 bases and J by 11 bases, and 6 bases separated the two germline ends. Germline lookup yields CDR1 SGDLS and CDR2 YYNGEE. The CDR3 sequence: CASSVGQTPLHF. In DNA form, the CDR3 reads TGTGCCAGCAGCGTAGGACAGACACCCCTCCACTTT.

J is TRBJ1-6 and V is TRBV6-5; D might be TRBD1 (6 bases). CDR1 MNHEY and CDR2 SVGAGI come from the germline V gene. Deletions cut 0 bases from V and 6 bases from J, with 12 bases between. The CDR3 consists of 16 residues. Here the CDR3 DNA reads TGTGCCAGCAGTTACTCGAGCGGACAGCCTAATTCACCCCTCCACTTT. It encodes CASSYSSGQPNSPLHF.

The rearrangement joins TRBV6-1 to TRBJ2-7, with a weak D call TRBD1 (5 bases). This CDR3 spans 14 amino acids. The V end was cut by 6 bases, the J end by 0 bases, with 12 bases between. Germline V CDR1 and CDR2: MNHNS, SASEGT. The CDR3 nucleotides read TGTGCCAGCAGGTCAAGGGGCTTCTCCTACGAGCAGTACTTC. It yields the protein CASRSRGFSYEQYF.

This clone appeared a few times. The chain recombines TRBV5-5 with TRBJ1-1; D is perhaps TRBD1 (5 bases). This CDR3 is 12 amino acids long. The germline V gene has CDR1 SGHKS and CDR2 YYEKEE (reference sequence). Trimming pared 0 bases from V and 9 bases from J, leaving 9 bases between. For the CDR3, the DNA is TGTGCCAGCAGCTTGGACGGACAAAAAGCTTTCTTT. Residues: CASSLDGQKAFF.